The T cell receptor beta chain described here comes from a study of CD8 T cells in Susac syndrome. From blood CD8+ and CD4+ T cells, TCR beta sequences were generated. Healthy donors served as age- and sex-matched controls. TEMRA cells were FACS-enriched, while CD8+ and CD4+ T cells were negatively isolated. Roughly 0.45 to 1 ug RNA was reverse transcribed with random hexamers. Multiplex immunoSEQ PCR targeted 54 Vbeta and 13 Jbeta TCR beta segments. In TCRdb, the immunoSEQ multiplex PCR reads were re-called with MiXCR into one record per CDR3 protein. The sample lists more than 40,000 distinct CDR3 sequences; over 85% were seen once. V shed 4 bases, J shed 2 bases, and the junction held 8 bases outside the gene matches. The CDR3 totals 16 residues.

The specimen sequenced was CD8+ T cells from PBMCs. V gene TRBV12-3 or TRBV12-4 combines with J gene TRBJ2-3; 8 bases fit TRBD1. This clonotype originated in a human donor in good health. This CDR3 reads CASSSHRGKATDTQYF. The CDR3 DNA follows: TGTGCCAGCAGTTCCCACAGGGGGAAGGCCACAGATACGCAGTATTTT.